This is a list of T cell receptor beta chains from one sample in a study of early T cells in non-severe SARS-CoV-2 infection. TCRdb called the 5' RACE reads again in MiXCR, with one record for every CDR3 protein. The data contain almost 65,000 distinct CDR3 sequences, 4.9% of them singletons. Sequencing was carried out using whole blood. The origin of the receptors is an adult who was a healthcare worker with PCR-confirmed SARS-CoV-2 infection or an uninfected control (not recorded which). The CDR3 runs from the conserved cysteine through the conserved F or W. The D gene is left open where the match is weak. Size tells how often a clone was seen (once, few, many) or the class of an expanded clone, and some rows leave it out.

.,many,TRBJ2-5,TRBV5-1,TGCGCCAGCAGCGTCGGGACACCCCCCTCCCAAGAGACCCAGTACTTC,CASSVGTPPSQETQYF
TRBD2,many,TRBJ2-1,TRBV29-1,TGCAGCGTTCGCGGGACTAGCGGGAGGCCGACAGGTGAGCAGTTCTTC,CSVRGTSGRPTGEQFF
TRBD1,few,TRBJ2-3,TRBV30,TGTGCCTGGAGTACCGGGACAGGGGGGGATACGCAGTATTTT,CAWSTGTGGDTQYF
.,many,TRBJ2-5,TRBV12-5,TGTGCTAGCGCGTGGCCGGGACCCCTAGAGACCCAGTACTTC,CASAWPGPLETQYF
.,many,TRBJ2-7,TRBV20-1,TGCAGTGCTAGAGTTGGGGTGGGCTACGAGCAGTACTTC,CSARVGVGYEQYF
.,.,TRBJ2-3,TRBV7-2,TGTGCCAGCAGCTTAGTTGTTAACGGGCCACGCACAGATACGCAGTATTTT,CASSLVVNGPRTDTQYF
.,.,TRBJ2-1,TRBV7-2,TGTGCCAGCAGCCCGCCGGGTATAAGGAATGAGCAGTTCTTC,CASSPPGIRNEQFF
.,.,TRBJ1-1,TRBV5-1,TGCGCCAGCAGCTTGGATGCAGTGAACACTGAAGCTTTCTTT,CASSLDAVNTEAFF
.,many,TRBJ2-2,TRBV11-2,TGTGCCAGCAGCTTGATACGGGCGTCGGAGCTGTTTTTT,CASSLIRASELFF
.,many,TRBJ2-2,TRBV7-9,TGTGCCAGCAGCCGGACCGACACCGGGGAGCTGTTTTTT,CASSRTDTGELFF
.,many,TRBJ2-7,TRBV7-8,TGTGCCAGCAGCTTACGAGAAAATTACGAGCAGTACTTC,CASSLRENYEQYF
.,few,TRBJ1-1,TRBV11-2,TGTGCCAGCAGCTTACGGGGGGACCATGTAAACACTGAAGCTTTCTTT,CASSLRGDHVNTEAFF
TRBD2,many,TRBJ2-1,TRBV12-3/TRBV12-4,TGTGCCAGCAGTTTAGGGACTAGCGGGACCAATGAGCAGTTCTTC,CASSLGTSGTNEQFF
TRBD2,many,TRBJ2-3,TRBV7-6,TGTGCCAGCAGCTTAGCGCCGCGACTAGCGGGGGTGACAGATACGCAGTATTTT,CASSLAPRLAGVTDTQYF
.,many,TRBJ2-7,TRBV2,TGTGCATCCTCGGCTAGCTCCTACGAGCAGTACTTC,CASSASSYEQYF
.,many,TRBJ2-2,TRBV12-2,TGTGCAAGTCGCCTAATAGTTGCTCGGAACACCGGGGAGCTGTTTTTT,CASRLIVARNTGELFF
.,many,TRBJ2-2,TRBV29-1,TGCAGCGTTGACCCAGGAGAAGTACGGACCGGGGAGCTGTTTTTT,CSVDPGEVRTGELFF
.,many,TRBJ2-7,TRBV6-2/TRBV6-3,TGTGCCAGCAGCTCCGGGACGCTCAGCTACGAGCAGTACTTC,CASSSGTLSYEQYF
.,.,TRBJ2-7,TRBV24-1,TGTGCCATCGACGAGCAGTACTTC,CAIDEQYF
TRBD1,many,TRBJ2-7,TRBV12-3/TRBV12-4,TGTGCCAGCAGATCCGGGACAGGGCTGTACGAGCAGTACTTC,CASRSGTGLYEQYF
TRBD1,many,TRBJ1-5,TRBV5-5,TGTGCCAGCAGCGCAACAGGGGAGGATGATCAGCCCCAGCATTTT,CASSATGEDDQPQHF
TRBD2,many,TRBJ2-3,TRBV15,TGTGCCACCAGCAGAGGGACTAGCGGGGGCACTAGCACAGATACGCAGTATTTT,CATSRGTSGGTSTDTQYF
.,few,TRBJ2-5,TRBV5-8,TGTGCCAGCAGTCCCAACGGACGGGAGACCCAGTACTTC,CASSPNGRETQYF
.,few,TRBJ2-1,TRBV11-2,TGTGCCAGCAGCGCAACGGGACCCTACAATGAGCAGTTCTTC,CASSATGPYNEQFF
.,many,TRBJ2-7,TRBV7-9,TGTGCCAGCAGCCCACGGACGGGATCCTACGAGCAGTACTTC,CASSPRTGSYEQYF
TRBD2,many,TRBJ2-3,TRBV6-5,TGTGCCAGCAGTAATAGCGGGGGGACCACAGATACGCAGTATTTT,CASSNSGGTTDTQYF
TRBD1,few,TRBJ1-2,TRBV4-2,TGTGCCAGCAGCCAAGATGGACAGGCCCCCTATGGCTACACCTTC,CASSQDGQAPYGYTF
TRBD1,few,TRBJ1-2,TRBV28,TGTGCCAGCAGTTTAGGGACAGGGGGTGGCTATGGCTACACCTTC,CASSLGTGGGYGYTF
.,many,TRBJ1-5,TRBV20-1,TGCAGTGCTAGAGACGTCTTTGGGGGCAATCAGCCCCAGCATTTT,CSARDVFGGNQPQHF
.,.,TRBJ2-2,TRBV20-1,TGCAGTGCTACCTCAGGGGTGGGAGTGGTCACCGGGGAGCTGTTTTTT,CSATSGVGVVTGELFF
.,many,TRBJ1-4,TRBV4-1,TGCGCCAGCAGCCAGAGGTTTGCAACTAATGAAAAACTGTTTTTT,CASSQRFATNEKLFF
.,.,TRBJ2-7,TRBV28,.,CASVLSEQYFGPGTTQRSSEQYF
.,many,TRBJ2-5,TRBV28,TGTGCCAGCAGTTCCAACCGACCGACAGCAGAGACCCAGTACTTC,CASSSNRPTAETQYF
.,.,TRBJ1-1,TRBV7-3,TGTGCCAGCAGCTCTGCGGGGGCCGGCACTGAAGCTTTCTTT,CASSSAGAGTEAFF
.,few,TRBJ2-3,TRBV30,TGTGCCTGGAGTCAGGGGACTACTAGCACAGATACGCAGTATTTT,CAWSQGTTSTDTQYF
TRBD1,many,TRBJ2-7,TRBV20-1,TGCAGTGCTCCTTCGACAGGGTCAATCTACGAGCAGTACTTC,CSAPSTGSIYEQYF
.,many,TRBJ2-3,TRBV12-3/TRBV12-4,TGTGCCAGCAGCCCTAATTCGGGGGCGGGCACAGATACGCAGTATTTT,CASSPNSGAGTDTQYF
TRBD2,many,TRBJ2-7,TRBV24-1,TGTGCCACCAGTGATCGGGACCGGGAGGCCGAGCAGTACTTC,CATSDRDREAEQYF
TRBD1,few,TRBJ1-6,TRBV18,TGTGCCAGCTCACTACGGGACAGCAATTCACCCCTCCACTTT,CASSLRDSNSPLHF
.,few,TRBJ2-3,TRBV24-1,TGTGCCACCAGTGATCCCAGGGGCACAGATACGCAGTATTTT,CATSDPRGTDTQYF
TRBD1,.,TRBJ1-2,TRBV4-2,TGTGCCAGCAGCCGCGACCTCGACAGGGGGCAGGGCTACACCTTC,CASSRDLDRGQGYTF
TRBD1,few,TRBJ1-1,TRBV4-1,TGCGCCAGCAGCCAAGATTTAGGGACAGGGGGTAGTGAAGCTTTCTTT,CASSQDLGTGGSEAFF
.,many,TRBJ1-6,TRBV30,TGTGCCTGGACCTCCGGGATCATCAATTCACCCCTCCACTTT,CAWTSGIINSPLHF
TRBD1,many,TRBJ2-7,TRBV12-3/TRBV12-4,TGTGCCAGCAGTTGGGGACAGGCCCAATCCGAGCAGTACTTC,CASSWGQAQSEQYF
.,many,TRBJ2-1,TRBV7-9,TGTGCCAGCAGCTCAAGCTGGGACGGGAATGAGCAGTTCTTC,CASSSSWDGNEQFF
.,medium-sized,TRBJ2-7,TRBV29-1,TGCAGCGTCTCCGACAGTGGGTACGAGCAGTACTTC,CSVSDSGYEQYF
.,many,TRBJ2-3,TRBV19,TGTGCCAGTAGAAGCGGCGGCACAGATACGCAGTATTTT,CASRSGGTDTQYF
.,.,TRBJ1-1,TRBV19,TGTGCCAGTAGTATCCACAGCGCGAACACTGAAGCTTTCTTT,CASSIHSANTEAFF
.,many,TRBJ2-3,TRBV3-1,TGTGCCAGCAGCCCGGGGCCTCCGGATACGCAGTATTTT,CASSPGPPDTQYF
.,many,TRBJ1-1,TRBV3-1,TGTGCCAGCAGCCAAGTATACCAGGGGAGAACTGAAGCTTTCTTT,CASSQVYQGRTEAFF
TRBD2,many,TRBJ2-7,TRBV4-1,TGCGCCAGCAGCCCGACTAGCGGGAGCTCCTACGAGCAGTACTTC,CASSPTSGSSYEQYF
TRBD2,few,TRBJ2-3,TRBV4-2,TGTGCCAGCAGCCAAGTGGTAGCGGGAGTAGGAGATACGCAGTATTTT,CASSQVVAGVGDTQYF
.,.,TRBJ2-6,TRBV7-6,TGTGCCAGCAGCTTCCTCACAAGAACGTCTGGGGCCAACGTCCTGACTTTC,CASSFLTRTSGANVLTF
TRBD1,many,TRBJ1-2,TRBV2,TGTGCCAGCAGTTACGACAGGGTGGAGGGCTACACCTTC,CASSYDRVEGYTF
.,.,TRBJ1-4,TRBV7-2,TGTGCCAGCAGCTTAATAGGGGATGCAACTAATGAAAAACTGTTTTTT,CASSLIGDATNEKLFF
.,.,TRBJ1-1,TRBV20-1,TGCAGTGCCTCAAGAGACCGGTATGAAGCTTTCTTT,CSASRDRYEAFF
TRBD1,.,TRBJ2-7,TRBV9,TGTGCCAGCAGCGAGGGGACAGCATACGAGCAGCACTTC,CASSEGTAYEQHF